A single sample gave rise to the 31 T cell receptor beta chains below, sequenced in a study of T cell changes during pregnancy in multiple sclerosis. Some clones are missing from TCRdb's copy, which holds only in-frame ones; the method was immunoSEQ multiplex PCR. The sample has 30,000 to 40,000 clones, just over 90% seen once. This specimen consisted of CD4+ T cells from peripheral blood mononuclear cells, obtained in the third trimester of pregnancy. These receptors originate from a female donor with multiple sclerosis, enrolled in a pregnancy study.

This clone has only one observation. The gene calls are TRBV6-5 and TRBJ2-1; TRBD1 might be the D (5 bases). From germline, CDR1 is MNHEY and CDR2 SVGAGI. The CDR3 loop spans 12 amino acids. V was trimmed by 6 bases and J by 9 bases, leaving 12 bases between them. The DNA of the CDR3 is TGTGCCAGCAGCCGCCAGGGTTCTGAGCAGTTCTTC. This encodes CASSRQGSEQFF.

The V and J genes are TRBV6-6 and TRBJ2-5; tentative D call: TRBD2 (6 bases). The J call may be wrong; the DNA end is better matched by TRBJ2-7. This CDR3 has 16 residues. CDR1 and CDR2 from the germline V gene are MNHNY and SVGAGI (reference sequence). The CDR3 region is CASSYSAGSSSYEQYF. As DNA, the CDR3 is TGTGCCAGCAGTTACTCCGCGGGGTCTAGCTCCTACGAGCAGTACTTC.

CDR3 region: CASSLDRFNEQFF. In DNA, the CDR3 is TGTGCCAGCAGCTTAGACAGGTTCAATGAGCAGTTCTTC. This chain connects TRBV11-2 to TRBJ2-1; D gene uncertain. Germline-derived CDR1 and CDR2 are SGHAT and FQNNGV. This CDR3 comprises 13 residues. Between the trimmed V and J ends, which lost 0 bases and 6 bases, there was a span of 6 bases.

The chain couples TRBV10-3 to TRBJ1-3; 8 bases align to TRBD1. The CDR3 covers 14 residues. V trimming: 6 bases; J trimming: 0 bases; junction bases outside the gene matches: 1. Germline loops: CDR1 ENHRY, CDR2 SYGVKD. CDR3 bases: TGTGCCATCAGGACAGGGGTCTCTGGAAACACCATATATTTT. It encodes CAIRTGVSGNTIYF.

The chain combines TRBV27 with TRBJ2-1; a weak D match, TRBD1 (5 bases). The CDR3 length is 13 residues. Trimming took off 2 bases at V and 6 bases at J, with 8 bases between the two ends. Per germline, CDR1 MNHEY and CDR2 SMNVEV (reference sequence). CDR3: CASSLDRGNEQFF. The CDR3 DNA follows: TGTGCCAGCAGTTTAGATAGGGGCAATGAGCAGTTCTTC.

This clone is a singleton in its sample. The chain carries TRBV6-5 and TRBJ2-1; 9 bases fit TRBD2. The CDR3 has 16 residues. V lost 4 bases and J lost 1; bases outside the gene matches: 5. CDR1 and CDR2 (germline): MNHEY, SVGAGI. The DNA for the CDR3 is TGTGCCAGCAGTTCCCCGACTAGCGGATCCTACAATGAGCAGTTCTTC. Amino acid sequence: CASSSPTSGSYNEQFF.

The CDR3 here is CASSRQLAGGPGGELFF. Here the CDR3 DNA reads TGTGCCAGCTCACGACAACTAGCGGGAGGGCCTGGCGGGGAGCTGTTTTTT. This rearrangement joins TRBV18 to TRBJ2-2; 13 bases are a match to TRBD2. With 4 bases clipped from V and 7 bases from J, the junction kept 9 bases outside the gene matches. The V gene's germline CDR1 is KGHSH and CDR2 LQKENI. CDR3 length equals 17 residues.

This rearrangement joins TRBV6-1 to TRBJ2-7; 8 bases are shared with TRBD1. V lost 6 bases and J lost 6; bases outside the gene matches: 1. Germline CDR1 MNHNS, CDR2 SASEGT. The CDR3 runs to 11 residues. The chain's CDR3 is CASSTGGEQYF. The DNA of the CDR3 is TGTGCCAGCAGCACAGGGGGCGAGCAGTACTTC.

The V call is TRBV2, the J call TRBJ1-1, with TRBD1 as a possible D gene (5 bases). The CDR3 consists of 13 residues. The V gene lost 8 bases and the J gene lost 5 bases, with 15 bases spanning the gap. Germline V gene data show CDR1 as SNHLY and CDR2 as FYNNEI. The CDR3: CASFLGGVTEAFF. In nucleotides, the CDR3 is TGTGCCAGCTTTCTGGGGGGGGTTACTGAAGCTTTCTTT.

The chain joins TRBV7-8 to TRBJ2-2; the D gene is possibly TRBD2 (6 bases). The CDR3 runs to 16 residues. Germline CDR1 is SGHVS and CDR2 is FQNEAQ. V shed 5 bases and J shed 2 bases, with 15 bases lying between them. CDR3 residues: CASSRLANHNTGELFF. CDR3 coding DNA: TGTGCCAGCAGCCGCCTAGCGAATCACAACACCGGGGAGCTGTTTTTT.

J is TRBJ1-1 and V is TRBV18; possible D gene TRBD1, 6 bases. This CDR3 region has 16 residues. Germline lookup yields CDR1 KGHSH and CDR2 LQKENI. Trimming left V 3 bases short and J 1 base short, with 15 bases between. CDR3 sequence: CASSPPGGAGNTEAFF. The CDR3 nucleotides read TGTGCCAGCTCACCGCCGGGGGGCGCGGGGAACACTGAAGCTTTCTTT.

Notes on this clone: At one boundary the junction diverges from the germline segment, which might be a read error. This chain uses TRBV7-7 with TRBJ2-5, with 8 bases aligning to TRBD1. The CDR3 extends over 14 amino acids. The germline CDR1 and CDR2 sequences are SSHAT and FNYEAQ (reference sequence). CDR3 region: CASSRTGPQETQYF. The CDR3 DNA reads as TGTGCTAGCAGCCGGACAGGGCCTCAAGAGACCCAGTACTTC.

The chain couples TRBV5-4 to TRBJ2-3, with TRBD1 as a possible D gene (6 bases). Trimming cost V 0 bases and J 2 bases, with 7 bases left between them. Germline V gene data show CDR1 as SGHNT and CDR2 as YYREEE (reference sequence). This CDR3 is built from 14 residues. Written as DNA, the CDR3 is TGTGCCAGCAGCTTGGAGGGGGTCACAGATACGCAGTATTTT. Translating it yields CASSLEGVTDTQYF.

The chain has TRBV4-1 and TRBJ1-2; 11 bases map to TRBD1. The CDR3 has 16 amino acids. From germline, CDR1 is MGHRA and CDR2 YSYEKL. Germline trimming cut 4 bases from V and 6 bases from J; bases unmatched to any gene: 10. As DNA, the CDR3 is TGCGCCAGCAGCCCAGGACAGGGGGCTACGAGGAATGGCTACACCTTC. Translating it yields CASSPGQGATRNGYTF.

V usage is TRBV5-1 and J usage is TRBJ2-3; 9 bases are a match to TRBD2. There are 17 residues in the CDR3. Germline V gives CDR1 SGHRS, CDR2 YFSETQ. V shed 3 bases and J 3 bases; nucleotides not matched to a gene: 11. CDR3 DNA: TGCGCCAGCAGCTCCGAGGGACTAGCTCAACGGACAGATACGCAGTATTTT. Translating gives CASSSEGLAQRTDTQYF.

The chain recombines TRBV28 with TRBJ1-3, with D hard to call. V shed 6 bases and J shed 0 bases, with 9 bases lying between them. From germline, CDR1 is MDHEN and CDR2 SYDVKM. CDR3 length equals 14 residues. The CDR3 DNA follows: TGTGCCAGCAGCCCGCGGGGCTCTGGAAACACCATATATTTT. Its translation is CASSPRGSGNTIYF.

This clone was counted a few times. V and J are TRBV18 and TRBJ1-2, with 11 bases identical to TRBD1. Germline trimming cut 0 bases from V and 4 bases from J; bases unmatched to any gene: 1. CDR3 length: 15 residues. Per germline, CDR1 KGHSH and CDR2 LQKENI. The chain's CDR3 is CASSPPGQGVYGYTF. The CDR3 DNA follows: TGTGCCAGCTCACCACCGGGACAGGGGGTCTATGGCTACACCTTC.

This chain connects TRBV27 to TRBJ1-1; 7 bases line up with TRBD1. V shed 3 bases, J shed 6 bases, and the junction held 7 bases outside the gene matches. In germline, CDR1 is MNHEY, CDR2 SMNVEV (reference sequence). The CDR3 is made up of 14 amino acids. The CDR3 DNA reads TGTGCCAGCAGTTTCTTACAGGGGAAGGCTGAAGCTTTCTTT. This codes for CASSFLQGKAEAFF.

The chain carries TRBV5-3 and TRBJ1-2; tentatively, D is TRBD1 (5 bases). TRBV5-3 is designated an ORF whose function remains uncertain. The CDR3 runs 14 residues. Trimming shortened V by 4 bases and J by 2 bases, and 12 bases separated the two germline ends. The CDR3 nucleotides are TGTGCCAGAAGCGAAGGCAGGGTGAACTATGGCTACACCTTC. Amino acid sequence: CARSEGRVNYGYTF.

The chain employs TRBV6-6 and TRBJ1-5, with 8 positions matching TRBD1. The J segment lost 5 bases and the V segment lost 3 bases, leaving 6 bases of the junction unmatched. The CDR3 totals 15 residues. In germline, CDR1 is MNHNY, CDR2 SVGAGI (reference sequence). The chain's CDR3 is CASSYIRGLDQPQHF. As DNA, the CDR3 is TGTGCCAGCAGTTATATCAGGGGGCTTGATCAGCCCCAGCATTTT.

V usage is TRBV18 and J usage is TRBJ2-7; TRBD2 matches 11 bases. V lost 2 bases and J lost 6; bases outside the gene matches: 9. The CDR3 has 16 residues. Looked up from germline, CDR1 is KGHSH and CDR2 is LQKENI. DNA for the CDR3: TGTGCCAGCTCACCAAATCAACTAGCGGGAGAGGGCGAGCAGTACTTC. Translating gives CASSPNQLAGEGEQYF.

This chain's CDR3 is CASRPGYSGGNQPQHF. The CDR3 DNA sequence: TGCGCCAGCAGGCCGGGGTATTCTGGGGGCAATCAGCCCCAGCATTTT. This chain joins TRBV5-1 and TRBJ1-5; D is undetermined. The V gene's germline CDR1 is SGHRS and CDR2 YFSETQ. The V end lost 5 bases, the J end lost 2 bases, and 17 bases lay between the germline ends. This CDR3 comprises 16 residues.

V usage is TRBV5-1 and J usage is TRBJ2-3; 7 bases map to TRBD2. Trimming at V came to 3 bases and at J to 5 bases, leaving 6 bases not matched to a gene. The CDR3 sequence is 14 residues long. Germline CDR1 and CDR2: SGHRS and YFSETQ. The CDR3 DNA reads TGCGCCAGCAGCTCGGGAGGACGGATAGATACGCAGTATTTT. Encoded protein: CASSSGGRIDTQYF. Based on the CDR3 plus reference TRBV5-1 and TRBJ2-3, the full variable domain is KAGVTQTPRYLIKTRGQQVTLSCSPISGHRSVSWYQQTPGQGLQFLFEYFSETQRNKGNFPGRFSGRQFSNSRSEMNVSTLELGDSALYLCASSSGGRIDTQYFGPGTRLTVL.

This clone was detected a few times. The V call is TRBV29-1, the J call TRBJ1-1; no definite D call. Germline CDR1 is SQVTM and CDR2 is ANQGSEA. The CDR3 extends over 12 amino acids. Trimming took 5 bases from V and 6 from J, leaving 13 bases between them. The CDR3 coding sequence is TGCAGCGTTTTCGGACTATCCTCTGAAGCTTTCTTT. Its translation: CSVFGLSSEAFF. The full variable domain, in which reference TRBV29-1 and TRBJ1-1 provide the parts outside the CDR3, is SAVISQKPSRDICQRGTSLTIQCQVDSQVTMMFWYRQQPGQSLTLIATANQGSEATYESGFVIDKFPISRPNLTFSTLTVSNMSPEDSSIYLCSVFGLSSEAFFGQGTRLTVV.

V gene TRBV10-3 combines with J gene TRBJ1-2, with a possible D match to TRBD1 (5 bases). This CDR3 has 13 residues. Germline CDR1 reads ENHRY; CDR2 reads SYGVKD. V was cut by 11 bases and J by 1 base, with 14 bases left in between. The CDR3 reads CAVSLQGNYGYTF. The DNA of the CDR3 is TGTGCCGTCTCCCTGCAGGGTAACTATGGCTACACCTTC.

The chain employs TRBV6-1 and TRBJ2-7; D is perhaps TRBD2 (7 bases). The germline gives CDR1 MNHNS, CDR2 SASEGT. The ends were cut back, 2 bases at V and 6 bases at J, with 14 bases in the middle. The CDR3 contains 14 residues. The CDR3 sequence is CASSERGAGSEQYF. DNA of the CDR3: TGTGCCAGCAGTGAACGGGGGGCGGGCTCCGAGCAGTACTTC.

This clone occurred once. V gene TRBV19 combines with J gene TRBJ1-5; 7 bases align to TRBD1. With 7 bases clipped from V and 2 bases from J, the junction kept 5 bases outside the gene matches. This CDR3 comprises 14 residues. The germline gives CDR1 LNHDA, CDR2 SQIVND (reference sequence). CDR3 sequence reads: CASKTGQGNQPQHF. Here the CDR3 DNA reads TGTGCCAGTAAGACAGGACAGGGCAATCAGCCCCAGCATTTT.

The chain combines TRBV19 with TRBJ2-1, with D possibly matching TRBD2 (6 bases). The germline gives CDR1 LNHDA, CDR2 SQIVND (reference sequence). The CDR3 totals 15 residues. V dropped 7 bases and J dropped 3 bases, with 16 bases sitting between them. The CDR3 DNA is TGTGCCAGTACCTTTACCGGGACTCTCTACAATGAGCAGTTCTTC. Protein product: CASTFTGTLYNEQFF. Variable domain in full (rest from reference TRBV19 and TRBJ2-1): DGGITQSPKYLFRKEGQNVTLSCEQNLNHDAMYWYRQDPGQGLRLIYYSQIVNDFQKGDIAEGYSVSREKKESFPLTVTSAQKNPTAFYLCASTFTGTLYNEQFFGPGTRLTVL.

This chain connects TRBV5-4 to TRBJ1-1, with D hard to call. The V end was cut by 1 base, the J end by 4 bases, with 11 bases between. Germline V gene data show CDR1 as SGHNT and CDR2 as YYREEE (reference sequence). The CDR3 has 14 amino acids. CDR3 in amino acids: CASSLQISGTEAFF. The CDR3 DNA is TGTGCCAGCAGCTTGCAGATTTCAGGCACTGAAGCTTTCTTT.

This chain joins TRBV5-1 and TRBJ1-1, with 7 bases lining up with TRBD1. CDR3 size: 13 residues. Losses at the gene ends were 0 bases for V and 11 bases for J; bases not matched to a gene: 7. Germline V gene lookup returns CDR1 SGHRS and CDR2 YFSETQ. The CDR3 reads CASSLDDRVSAFF. The CDR3 region has the DNA TGCGCCAGCAGCTTGGACGACAGGGTTTCGGCTTTCTTT.

The chain links TRBV7-9 to TRBJ1-4; 7 bases agree with TRBD1. The V segment lost 1 base and the J segment 3 bases; nucleotides outside the gene matches: 8. The CDR3 sequence is 17 residues long. Germline V lookup: CDR1 SEHNR, CDR2 FQNEAQ (reference sequence). The CDR3 DNA reads TGTGCCAGCAGCTTAGGGTTGGAGACAGGGTCTAATGAAAAACTGTTTTTT. This gives the protein CASSLGLETGSNEKLFF.